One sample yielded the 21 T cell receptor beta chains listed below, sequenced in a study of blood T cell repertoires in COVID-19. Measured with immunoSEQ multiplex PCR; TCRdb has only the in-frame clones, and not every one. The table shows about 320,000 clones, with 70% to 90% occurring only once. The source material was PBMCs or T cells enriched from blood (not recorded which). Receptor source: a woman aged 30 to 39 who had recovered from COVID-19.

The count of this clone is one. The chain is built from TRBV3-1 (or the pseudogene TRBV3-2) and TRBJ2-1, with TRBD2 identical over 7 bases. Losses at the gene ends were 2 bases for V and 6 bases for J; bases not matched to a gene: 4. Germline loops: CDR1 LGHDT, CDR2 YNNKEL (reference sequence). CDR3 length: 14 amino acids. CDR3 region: CASSQRLAFNEQFF. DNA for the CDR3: TGTGCCAGCAGCCAACGACTAGCATTCAATGAGCAGTTCTTC.

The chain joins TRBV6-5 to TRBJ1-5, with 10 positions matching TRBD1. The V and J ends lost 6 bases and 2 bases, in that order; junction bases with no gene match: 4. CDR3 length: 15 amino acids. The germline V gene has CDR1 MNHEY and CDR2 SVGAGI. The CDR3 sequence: CASRGGTGGNQPQHF. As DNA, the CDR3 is TGTGCCAGCAGAGGAGGGACAGGGGGCAATCAGCCCCAGCATTTT.

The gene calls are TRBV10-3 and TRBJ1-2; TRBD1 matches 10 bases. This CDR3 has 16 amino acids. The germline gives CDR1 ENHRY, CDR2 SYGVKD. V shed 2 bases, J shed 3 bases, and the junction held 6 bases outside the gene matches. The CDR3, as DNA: TGTGCCATCAGTGAGCCAGGGACAGGGGATGACTATGGCTACACCTTC. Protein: CAISEPGTGDDYGYTF.

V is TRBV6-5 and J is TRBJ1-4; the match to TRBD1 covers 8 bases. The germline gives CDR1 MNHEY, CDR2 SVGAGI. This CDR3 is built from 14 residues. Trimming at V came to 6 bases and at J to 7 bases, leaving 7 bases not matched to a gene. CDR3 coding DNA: TGTGCCAGCAGCCACAGGGGGTTCGGTGAAAAACTGTTTTTT. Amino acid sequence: CASSHRGFGEKLFF.

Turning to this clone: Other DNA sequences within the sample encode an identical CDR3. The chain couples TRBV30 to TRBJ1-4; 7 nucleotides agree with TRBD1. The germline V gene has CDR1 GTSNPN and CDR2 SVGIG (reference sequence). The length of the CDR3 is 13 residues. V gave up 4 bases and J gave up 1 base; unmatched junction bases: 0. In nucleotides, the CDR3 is TGTGCCTGGAACAGGGGAACTAATGAAAAACTGTTTTTT. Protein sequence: CAWNRGTNEKLFF.

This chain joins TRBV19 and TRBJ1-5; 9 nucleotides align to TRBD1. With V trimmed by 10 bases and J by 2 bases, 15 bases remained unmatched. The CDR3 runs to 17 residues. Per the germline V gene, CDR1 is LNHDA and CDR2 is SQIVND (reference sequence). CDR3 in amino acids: CAIALSDRGKRNQPQHF. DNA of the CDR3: TGTGCCATAGCATTATCCGACAGGGGGAAACGCAATCAGCCCCAGCATTTT.

The CDR3 protein is CASSQRRTGSVTEAFF. CDR3 DNA sequence: TGTGCCAGCAGCCAAAGGAGGACAGGGTCGGTCACTGAAGCTTTCTTT. The chain links TRBV3-1 (or the pseudogene TRBV3-2) to TRBJ1-1; TRBD1 aligns across 8 bases. The CDR3 has 16 residues. Per the germline V gene, CDR1 is LGHDT and CDR2 is YNNKEL (reference sequence). The V segment lost 2 bases and the J segment 4 bases; nucleotides outside the gene matches: 9.

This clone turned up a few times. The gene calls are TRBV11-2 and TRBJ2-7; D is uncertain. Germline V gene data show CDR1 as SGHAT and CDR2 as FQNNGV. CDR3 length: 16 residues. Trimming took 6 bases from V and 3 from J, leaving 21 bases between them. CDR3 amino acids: CASSYNPPKTLYEQYF. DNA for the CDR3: TGTGCCAGCAGTTATAACCCACCAAAGACTCTCTACGAGCAGTACTTC.

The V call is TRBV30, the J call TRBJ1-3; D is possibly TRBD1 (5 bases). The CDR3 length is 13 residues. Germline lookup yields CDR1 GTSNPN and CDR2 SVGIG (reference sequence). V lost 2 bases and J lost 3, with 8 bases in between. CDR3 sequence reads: CAWSHTGGNTIYF. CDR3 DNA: TGTGCCTGGAGTCACACAGGTGGAAACACCATATATTTT.

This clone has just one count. The CDR3 sequence is CASSEWQNSNQPQHF. CDR3 nucleotide sequence: TGTGCCAGCAGTGAGTGGCAGAATAGCAATCAGCCCCAGCATTTT. V is TRBV2 and J is TRBJ1-5; no firm D call. In germline, CDR1 is SNHLY, CDR2 FYNNEI. The V end lost 3 bases, the J end lost 0 bases, and 9 bases lay between the germline ends. This CDR3 spans 15 amino acids.

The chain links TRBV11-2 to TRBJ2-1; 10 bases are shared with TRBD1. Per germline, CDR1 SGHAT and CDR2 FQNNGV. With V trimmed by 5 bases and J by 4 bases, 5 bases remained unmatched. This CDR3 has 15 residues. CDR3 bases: TGTGCCAGCAGCGCTGGACAGGGGGTATACAATGAGCAGTTCTTC. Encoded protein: CASSAGQGVYNEQFF.

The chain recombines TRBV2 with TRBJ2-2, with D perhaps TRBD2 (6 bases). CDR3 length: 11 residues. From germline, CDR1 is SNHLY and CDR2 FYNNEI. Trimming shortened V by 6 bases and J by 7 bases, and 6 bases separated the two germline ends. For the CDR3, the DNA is TGTGCCAGCAGGGACTACGGGGAGCTGTTTTTT. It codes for CASRDYGELFF.

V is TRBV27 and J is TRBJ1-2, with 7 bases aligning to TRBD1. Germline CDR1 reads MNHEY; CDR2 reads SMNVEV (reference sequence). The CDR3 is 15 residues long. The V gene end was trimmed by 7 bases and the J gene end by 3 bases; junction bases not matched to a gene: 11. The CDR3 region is CASKSLDRAYYGYTF. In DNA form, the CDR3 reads TGTGCCAGCAAATCCCTCGACAGGGCTTACTATGGCTACACCTTC.

CDR3 amino acids: CAISETLKRQNTGELFF. DNA of the CDR3: TGTGCCATCAGTGAGACCTTAAAACGACAGAACACCGGGGAGCTGTTTTTT. The chain links TRBV10-3 to TRBJ2-2; no clear D. The germline CDR1 and CDR2 sequences are ENHRY and SYGVKD. V lost 2 bases to trimming and J lost 1 base, with 14 bases between them. The CDR3 runs to 17 residues.

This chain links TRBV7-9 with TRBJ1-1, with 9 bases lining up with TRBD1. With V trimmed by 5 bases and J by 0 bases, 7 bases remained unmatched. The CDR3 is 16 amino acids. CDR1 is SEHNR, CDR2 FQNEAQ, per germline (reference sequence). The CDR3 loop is CASSPTGQGMNTEAFF. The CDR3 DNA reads TGTGCCAGCAGCCCCACGGGACAGGGTATGAACACTGAAGCTTTCTTT.

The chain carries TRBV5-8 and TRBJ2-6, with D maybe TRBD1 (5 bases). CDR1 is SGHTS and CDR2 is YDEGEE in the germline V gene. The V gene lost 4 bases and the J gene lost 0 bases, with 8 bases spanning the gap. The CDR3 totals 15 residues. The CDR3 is CASSLTGSGANVLTF. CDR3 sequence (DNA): TGTGCCAGCAGCCTCACAGGCTCTGGGGCCAACGTCCTGACTTTC.

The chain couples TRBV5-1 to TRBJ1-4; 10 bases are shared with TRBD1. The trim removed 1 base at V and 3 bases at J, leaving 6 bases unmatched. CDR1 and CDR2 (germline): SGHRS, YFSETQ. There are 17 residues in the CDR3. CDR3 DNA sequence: TGCGCCAGCAGCTTGTTTGGGACAGGGGTGGCTAATGAAAAACTGTTTTTT. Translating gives CASSLFGTGVANEKLFF.

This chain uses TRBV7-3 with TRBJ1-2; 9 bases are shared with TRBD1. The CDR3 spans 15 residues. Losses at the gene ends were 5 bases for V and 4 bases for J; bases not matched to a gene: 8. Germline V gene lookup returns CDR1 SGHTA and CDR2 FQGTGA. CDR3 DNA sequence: TGTGCCAGCAGCCAAACAGGGGGCGAGGGCTATGGCTACACCTTC. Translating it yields CASSQTGGEGYGYTF.

The CDR3 DNA follows: TGTGCCACCAGTGACCCACAGGGTAGGGCTTTCTTT. Translation gives CATSDPQGRAFF. The chain couples TRBV24-1 to TRBJ1-1; perhaps TRBD1 as D (6 bases). V dropped 4 bases and J dropped 11 bases, with 13 bases sitting between them. Germline V gives CDR1 KGHDR, CDR2 SFDVKD. The CDR3 length is 12 residues.

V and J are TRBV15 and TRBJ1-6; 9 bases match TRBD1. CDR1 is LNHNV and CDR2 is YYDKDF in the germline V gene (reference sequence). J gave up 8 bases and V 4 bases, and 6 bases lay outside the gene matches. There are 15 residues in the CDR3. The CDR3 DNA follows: TGTGCCACCAGCAACGTAGACAGGGGGGATTCACCCCTCCACTTT. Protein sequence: CATSNVDRGDSPLHF.

CDR3 in amino acids: CSVARDSFSYEQYF. As DNA, the CDR3 is TGCAGCGTCGCCCGGGACAGCTTCTCCTACGAGCAGTACTTC. The chain joins TRBV29-1 to TRBJ2-7; 7 positions agree with TRBD1. Germline CDR1 SQVTM, CDR2 ANQGSEA. The CDR3 spans 14 residues. Losses at the gene ends were 6 bases for V and 0 bases for J; bases not matched to a gene: 8.